The clone carrying this TCR beta chain appeared many times. Its specificity is not known. The data stem from a study of T cells in Graves' hyperthyroidism and ophthalmopathy. The V gene end was trimmed by 5 bases and the J gene end by 3 bases; junction bases not matched to a gene: 7. The CDR3 extends over 14 amino acids. The germline V gene encodes CDR1 SGHAT and CDR2 FQNNGV. Patients were excluded because of uncontrolled infection, other autoimmune disease, pregnancy or lactation. PBMCs were collected from a roughly 9.7 ml volume of fresh peripheral blood. Findings and caveats of the study: Among thyroid clonotypes expanded above 0.001, most also appeared in blood. Ophthalmopathy, which appeared later, was predicted by the model a median 6.5 months before onset.

TCR beta CDR3 regions were amplified from RNA transcripts. Researchers ran a first-round RT-PCR on the TCR CDR3 using the HTBI primer set. TCRdb fed the multiplex PCR reads into MiXCR, producing one record per CDR3 protein. The sample has roughly 650,000 distinct CDR3 sequences; around 15% are singletons. The TCR sequence derives from a middle-aged woman with Graves' ophthalmopathy. The source material was blood. The rearrangement joins TRBV11-2 to TRBJ2-7; TRBD2 matches 7 bases. CDR3 nucleotides: TGTGCCAGCAGCCAAAGCGGGAAAAACTACGAGCAGTACTTC. It encodes CASSQSGKNYEQYF.